The clone carrying this TCR beta chain was seen more than once but under ten times. Its antigen is undetermined. The data stem from a study of blood T cells in healthy people across ages. Notes on the study in general: Unsorted PBMC material precluded a definitive naive versus antigen-experienced comparison. As naive T cell percentage varied, TCR beta diversity correlated strongly with it. Observed TCR beta diversity per million T cells went down as age went up. This fall followed a roughly linear course with age.

It was with a sample-barcoded 5' primer and a J-beta primer mix that a second PCR of roughly 7 to 12 cycles was run. TCRdb passed the 5' RACE reads through MiXCR, listing each CDR3 protein once. This table holds about 780,000 distinct CDR3 sequences, about 45% found once. Sequenced sample: blood. The receptor was derived from a man aged 80 or over in good health.

CDR3 coding DNA: TGTGCCAGCAGCTTAGAAGTGGGCCTGAAGCCCTACAATGAGCAGTTCTTC. This gives the protein CASSLEVGLKPYNEQFF. The chain uses TRBV7-9 and TRBJ2-1; D is undetermined. There are 17 residues in the CDR3. Germline V CDR1 and CDR2: SEHNR, FQNEAQ (reference sequence). V was clipped by 1 base and J by 2 bases, with 15 bases between them.